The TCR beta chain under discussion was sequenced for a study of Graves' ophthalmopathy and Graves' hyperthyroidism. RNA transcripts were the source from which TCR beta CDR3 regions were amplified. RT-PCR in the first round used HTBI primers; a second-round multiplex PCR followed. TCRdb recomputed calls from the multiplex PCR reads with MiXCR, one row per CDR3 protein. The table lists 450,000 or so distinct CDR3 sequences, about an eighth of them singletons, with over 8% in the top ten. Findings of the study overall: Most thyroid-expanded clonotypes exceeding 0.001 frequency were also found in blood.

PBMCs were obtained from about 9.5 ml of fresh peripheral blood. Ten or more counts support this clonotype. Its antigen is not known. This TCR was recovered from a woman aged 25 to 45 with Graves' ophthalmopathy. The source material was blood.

CDR3 in amino acids: CATNGNTGELFF. The CDR3 coding sequence is TGTGCCACCAACGGGAACACCGGGGAGCTGTTTTTT. The genes are TRBV24-1 and TRBJ2-2; D is uncertain. Germline V gene sequence: CDR1 KGHDR, CDR2 SFDVKD. V gave up 8 bases and J gave up 1 base, with 4 bases separating them. The CDR3 is 12 residues long.